The sequence of this T cell receptor (beta chain) was determined in a study of regulatory T cells in long-lasting Graves disease. This clonotype was seen repeatedly, ten times or more. The antigen remains undetermined. Germline V CDR1 and CDR2: SGHTA, FQGNSA. Trimming removed 5 bases from V and 2 bases from J; junction bases left unmatched: 5. The CDR3 spans 14 residues. Arm-PCR of CDR3 regions with iRepertoire HTBI primers generated TCR beta libraries. TCRdb called the multiplex PCR reads again in MiXCR, with one record for every CDR3 protein. This repertoire shows about 240,000 distinct CDR3 sequences, around 20% found once; its top ten account for approximately 13%. Time point described: newly diagnosed GD, antithyroid drugs for less than 3 months. Researchers made the TCR library from RNA that was extracted from PBMCs. General study results and limits: Investigators studied peripheral blood only, not thyroid tissue.

The chain joins TRBV7-2 to TRBJ2-5, with 7 bases aligning to TRBD1. Sequencing used peripheral blood mononuclear cells (PBMCs), obtained at new diagnosis, from a patient treated with antithyroid drugs. The TCR was taken from a female donor with Graves disease. DNA for the CDR3: TGTGCCAGCAGCAGACAGGGTATACAAGAGACCCAGTACTTC. Translating it yields CASSRQGIQETQYF.